This TCR beta chain derives from a study of blood T cells in healthy people across ages. Findings of the study overall: Total diversity from one million sequenced T cells was likely underestimated. For the donors, CMV status was unknown and possibly confounded expanded clonotype changes.

A remark on this clonotype: No antigen is known for it.

The use of a sample-barcoded 5' primer and a J-beta primer mix characterized a second PCR of about 7 to 12 cycles. There were at least 3 million CDR3-containing paired-end reads obtained from each sample. TCRdb fed the 5' RACE reads into MiXCR, producing one record per CDR3 protein. The data show 1,300,000 or so distinct CDR3 sequences, 59% seen once. Germline V gene lookup returns CDR1 LGHNA and CDR2 YNFKEQ. Deletions cut 1 base from V and 7 bases from J, with 14 bases between. The CDR3 is 14 residues long. The specimen was blood. The chain joins TRBV4-2 to TRBJ2-7; D is unclear. The sequence was collected from a man aged 18 to 29 in good health. The CDR3 DNA is TGTGCCAGCAGCCAAGTGGGGTTATGGGGTGAGCAGTACTTC. It yields the protein CASSQVGLWGEQYF.